Many counts were recorded for the clone carrying this TCR beta chain. Its cognate antigen is unknown. This entry belongs to a study of T cells in Graves' hyperthyroidism and ophthalmopathy. Study-level findings and limits: Model-based prediction identified ophthalmopathy a median about 7 months prior to its onset.

RNA transcripts gave rise to amplified TCR beta CDR3 regions. Researchers ran a first-round RT-PCR on the TCR CDR3 using the HTBI primer set. MiXCR, run by TCRdb on the multiplex PCR reads, gives a single entry per CDR3 protein. The sample lists roughly 400,000 distinct CDR3 sequences; 11% to 15% were seen once. For the diagnoses, clinical symptoms, serum thyroxine and TRAb, thyroid ultrasound and orbital computed tomography were used. This sample holds PBMCs from about 9.3 ml fresh peripheral blood. The CDR3 spans 14 residues. Between the trimmed V and J ends, which lost 0 bases and 6 bases, there was a span of 11 bases. Per the germline V gene, CDR1 is MDHEN and CDR2 is SYDVKM.

This rearrangement joins TRBV28 to TRBJ2-5; a weak D match, TRBD1 (5 bases). The sample comprised blood. The sequence was obtained from a man aged 50-59 years with Graves' ophthalmopathy. The CDR3 DNA is TGTGCCAGCAGTTTATGGCAGGGTGATAAGACCCAGTACTTC. It yields the protein CASSLWQGDKTQYF.